A single sample gave rise to the 8 T cell receptor beta chains below, sequenced in a study of blood T cell repertoires in COVID-19. Here immunoSEQ multiplex PCR was the method, and the copy in TCRdb shows in-frame clones only, minus some. The data show over 250,000 clones, about 91% seen once. The source material was peripheral blood. These TCRs come from a woman aged 60-70 years with acute or convalescent COVID-19.

CDR3 bases: TGCGCCAGCAGGGGACAGGGGCGCGGCCTCTATGGCTACACCTTC. Translating gives CASRGQGRGLYGYTF. The J gene is TRBJ1-2, the V gene TRBV5-1; 10 nucleotides line up with TRBD1. Trimming took 5 bases from V and 4 from J; bases not matched to a gene: 8. The CDR3 covers 15 residues. Germline assignment: CDR1 SGHRS and CDR2 YFSETQ.

This chain uses TRBV7-2 with TRBJ2-7, with 13 bases identical to TRBD2. Per the germline V gene, CDR1 is SGHTA and CDR2 is FQGNSA. The CDR3 covers 14 residues. V was clipped by 5 bases and J by 4 bases; unmatched bases: 2. CDR3 region: CASSGGLAGYEQYF. As DNA, the CDR3 is TGTGCCAGCAGCGGGGGACTAGCGGGGTACGAGCAGTACTTC.

Turning to this clone: At the DNA level, this CDR3 is encoded by other sequences in the same sample as well. J is TRBJ2-6 and V is TRBV9; D gene uncertain. CDR1 and CDR2 (germline): SGDLS, YYNGEE. Trimming took 7 bases from V and 0 from J, leaving 5 bases between them. There are 13 residues in the CDR3. The CDR3 region has the DNA TGTGCCAGCGGGCCCTCTGGGGCCAACGTCCTGACTTTC. Translating gives CASGPSGANVLTF.

About this clone itself: The same CDR3 arises from other DNA sequences in this sample as well. The V call is TRBV18, the J call TRBJ1-5; a weak D match, TRBD1 (5 bases). The CDR3 runs to 15 residues. From germline, CDR1 is KGHSH and CDR2 LQKENI. V gave up 3 bases and J gave up 2 bases, with 11 bases separating them. This chain's CDR3 is CASSPGQGGNQPQHF. The CDR3 DNA is TGTGCCAGCTCACCGGGCCAGGGCGGCAATCAGCCCCAGCATTTT.

This chain links TRBV28 with TRBJ1-2, with 8 nucleotides matching TRBD1. Unmatched junction bases numbered 2, after V lost 4 bases and J lost 7 bases. This CDR3 has 12 amino acids. Germline CDR1 is MDHEN and CDR2 is SYDVKM. The CDR3 spells CASSSTGVGYTF. The CDR3 DNA sequence: TGTGCCAGCAGTTCGACAGGGGTTGGCTACACCTTC.

The chain uses TRBV18 and TRBJ2-3; possible D gene TRBD2, 6 bases. The CDR3 loop spans 15 amino acids. Germline V gene sequence: CDR1 KGHSH, CDR2 LQKENI. Trimming took off 2 bases at V and 8 bases at J, with 17 bases between the two ends. CDR3 region: CASSPVGGPYVTQYF. CDR3 in DNA: TGTGCCAGCTCACCAGTGGGGGGTCCGTACGTTACGCAGTATTTT. Based on the CDR3 plus reference TRBV18 and TRBJ2-3, the full variable domain is NAGVMQNPRHLVRRRGQEARLRCSPMKGHSHVYWYRQLPEEGLKFMVYLQKENIIDESGMPKERFSAEFPKEGPSILRIQQVVRGDSAAYFCASSPVGGPYVTQYFGPGTRLTVL.

The chain is built from TRBV4-3 and TRBJ2-7, with a tentative D call TRBD2 (6 bases). This CDR3 region has 15 residues. The ends were cut back, 0 bases at V and 3 bases at J, with 12 bases in the middle. Germline lookup yields CDR1 LGHNA and CDR2 YSLEER. The CDR3 sequence is CASSQDEVGGYEQYF. The DNA of the CDR3 is TGCGCCAGCAGCCAAGACGAAGTGGGAGGCTACGAGCAGTACTTC.

The gene calls are TRBV9 and TRBJ2-2; tentative D call: TRBD2 (5 bases). This CDR3 has 16 residues. Germline-derived CDR1 and CDR2 are SGDLS and YYNGEE. V gave up 3 bases and J gave up 4 bases, with 16 bases separating them. The CDR3 is CASSARGSRGTGELFF. CDR3 DNA: TGTGCCAGCAGCGCCAGAGGCAGTCGGGGCACCGGGGAGCTGTTTTTT.